This T cell receptor (beta chain) came from a study of T cell changes during pregnancy in multiple sclerosis. TCRdb's copy holds only in-frame clones and misses some; the assay was immunoSEQ multiplex PCR. Found here are tens of thousands of clones, around 90% of them singletons; the top ten hold approximately 0.97%. The receptor was derived from a female donor with multiple sclerosis, enrolled in a pregnancy study. This specimen consisted of peripheral blood, obtained before pregnancy.

Here the CDR3 DNA reads TGTGCCAGTAGTATAGGGCGGGGAGGCACTGAAGCTTTCTTT. It translates to CASSIGRGGTEAFF. The rearrangement links TRBV19 to TRBJ1-1; D unclear. The CDR3 sequence is 14 residues long. The V end lost 1 base, the J end lost 4 bases, and 10 bases lay between the germline ends. Germline lookup yields CDR1 LNHDA and CDR2 SQIVND (reference sequence).